This T cell receptor (beta chain) was sequenced during a study of control samples from healthy donors and cancer patients. V shed 4 bases, J shed 5 bases, and the junction held 3 bases outside the gene matches. The CDR3 runs to 14 residues. Germline V lookup: CDR1 LGHDT, CDR2 YNNKEL (reference sequence). Method: immunoSEQ multiplex PCR; TCRdb's copy keeps in-frame clones and lacks some. The sample lists 130,000 or so clones; 88% were seen once. Sequencing was carried out using blood. This receptor was taken from a man aged 50-59 years in good health. V usage is TRBV3-1 (or the pseudogene TRBV3-2) and J usage is TRBJ2-3; 10 bases align to TRBD2. CDR3 residues: CASSPRTSGDTQYF. For the CDR3, the DNA is TGTGCCAGCAGCCCTCGGACTAGCGGAGATACGCAGTATTTT.